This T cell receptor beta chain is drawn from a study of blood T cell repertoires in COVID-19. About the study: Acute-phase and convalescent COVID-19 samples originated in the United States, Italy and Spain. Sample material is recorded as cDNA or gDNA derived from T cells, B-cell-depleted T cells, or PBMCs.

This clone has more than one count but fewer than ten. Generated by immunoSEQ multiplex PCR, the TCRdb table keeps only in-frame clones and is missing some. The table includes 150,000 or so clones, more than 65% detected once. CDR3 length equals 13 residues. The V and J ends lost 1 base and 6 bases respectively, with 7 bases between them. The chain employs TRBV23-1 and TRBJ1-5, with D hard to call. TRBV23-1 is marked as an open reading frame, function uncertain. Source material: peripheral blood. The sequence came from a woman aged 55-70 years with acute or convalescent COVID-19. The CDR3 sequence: CASSQLELQPQHF. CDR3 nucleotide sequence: TGCGCCAGCAGTCAATTAGAGCTTCAGCCCCAGCATTTT.